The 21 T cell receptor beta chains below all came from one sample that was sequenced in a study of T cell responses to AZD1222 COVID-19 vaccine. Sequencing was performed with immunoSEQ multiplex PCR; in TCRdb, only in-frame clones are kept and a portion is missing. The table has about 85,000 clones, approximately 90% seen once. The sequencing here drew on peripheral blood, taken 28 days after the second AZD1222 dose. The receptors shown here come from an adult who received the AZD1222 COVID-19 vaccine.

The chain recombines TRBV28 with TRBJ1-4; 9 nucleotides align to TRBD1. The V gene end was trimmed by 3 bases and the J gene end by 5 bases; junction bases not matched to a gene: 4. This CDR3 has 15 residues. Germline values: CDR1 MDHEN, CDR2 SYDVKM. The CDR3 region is CASSFAGTGNEKLFF. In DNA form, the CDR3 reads TGTGCCAGCAGTTTCGCCGGGACAGGGAATGAAAAACTGTTTTTT.

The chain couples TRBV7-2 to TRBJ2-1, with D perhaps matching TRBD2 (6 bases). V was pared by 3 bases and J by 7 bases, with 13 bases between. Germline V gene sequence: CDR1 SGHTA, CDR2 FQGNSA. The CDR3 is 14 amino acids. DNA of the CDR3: TGTGCCAGCAGCTTCGGAGGGCCGAGGAATGAGCAGTTCTTC. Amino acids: CASSFGGPRNEQFF.

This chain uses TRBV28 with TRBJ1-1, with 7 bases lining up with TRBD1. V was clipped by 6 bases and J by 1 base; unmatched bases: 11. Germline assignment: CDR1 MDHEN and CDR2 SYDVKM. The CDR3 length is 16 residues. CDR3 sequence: CASRQDRALKNTEAFF. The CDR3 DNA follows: TGTGCCAGCAGACAAGACAGGGCCCTTAAGAACACTGAAGCTTTCTTT.

The CDR3 DNA follows: TGTGCCAGCAGCTCCGGACAGGGGATGGAGACCCAGTACTTC. Its protein is CASSSGQGMETQYF. The rearrangement links TRBV11-3 to TRBJ2-5, with 9 positions matching TRBD1. There are 14 residues in the CDR3. V lost 4 bases, J lost 5 bases, and 5 bases stayed unmatched. Germline V gene lookup returns CDR1 SGHNT and CDR2 YENEEA.

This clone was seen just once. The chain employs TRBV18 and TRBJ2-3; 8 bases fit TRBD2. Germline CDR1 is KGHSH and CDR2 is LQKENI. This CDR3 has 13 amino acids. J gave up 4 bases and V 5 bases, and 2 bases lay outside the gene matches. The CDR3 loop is CASSSLAADTQYF. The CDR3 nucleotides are TGTGCCAGCTCATCACTAGCGGCAGATACGCAGTATTTT.

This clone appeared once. The CDR3 protein is CASSYSSGSLYEQYF. In nucleotides, the CDR3 is TGTGCCAGCAGTTACTCTAGCGGGAGTTTGTACGAGCAGTACTTC. The chain recombines TRBV6-2 or TRBV6-3 with TRBJ2-7, with 9 bases identical to TRBD2. Germline CDR1 MNHEY, CDR2 SVGEGT. Unmatched junction bases numbered 4, after V lost 0 bases and J lost 4 bases. The CDR3 consists of 15 residues.

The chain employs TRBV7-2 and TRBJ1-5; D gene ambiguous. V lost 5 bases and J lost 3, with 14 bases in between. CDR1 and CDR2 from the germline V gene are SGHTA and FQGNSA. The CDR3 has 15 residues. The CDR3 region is CASSPRGGDNQPQHF. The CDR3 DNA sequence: TGTGCCAGCAGCCCCCGGGGAGGCGACAATCAGCCCCAGCATTTT.

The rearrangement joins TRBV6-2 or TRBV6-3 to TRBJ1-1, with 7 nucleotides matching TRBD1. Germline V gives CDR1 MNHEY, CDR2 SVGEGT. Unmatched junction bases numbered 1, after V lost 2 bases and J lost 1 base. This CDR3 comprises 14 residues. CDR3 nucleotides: TGTGCCAGCAGTTACGCAGGGGGGAACACTGAAGCTTTCTTT. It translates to CASSYAGGNTEAFF.

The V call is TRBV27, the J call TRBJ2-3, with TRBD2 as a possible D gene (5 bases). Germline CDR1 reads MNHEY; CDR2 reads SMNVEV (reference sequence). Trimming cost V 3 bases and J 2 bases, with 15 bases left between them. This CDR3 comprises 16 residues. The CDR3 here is CASSFAAGGLTDTQYF. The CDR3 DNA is TGTGCCAGCAGTTTTGCGGCGGGCGGTCTCACAGATACGCAGTATTTT.

Here the CDR3 DNA reads TGTGCCAGCAGTTACGTAGCGGGAGGGATCGGGGAGCTGTTTTTT. It specifies CASSYVAGGIGELFF. The J gene is TRBJ2-2, the V gene TRBV6-2 or TRBV6-3; 11 positions agree with TRBD2. The trim removed 2 bases at V and 7 bases at J, leaving 3 bases unmatched. The V gene's germline CDR1 is MNHEY and CDR2 SVGEGT. This CDR3 contains 15 residues.

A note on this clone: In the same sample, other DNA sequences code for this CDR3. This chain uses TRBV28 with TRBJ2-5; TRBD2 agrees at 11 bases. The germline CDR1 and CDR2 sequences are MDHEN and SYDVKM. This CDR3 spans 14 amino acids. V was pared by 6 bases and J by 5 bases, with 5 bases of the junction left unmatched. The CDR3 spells CASSFSGRVETQYF. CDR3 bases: TGTGCCAGCAGCTTTAGCGGGAGGGTGGAGACCCAGTACTTC.

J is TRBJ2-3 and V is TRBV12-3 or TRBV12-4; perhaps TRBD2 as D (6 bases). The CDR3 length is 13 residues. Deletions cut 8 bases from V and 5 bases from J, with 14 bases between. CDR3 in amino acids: CASVLGGGDTQYF. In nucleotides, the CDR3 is TGTGCCAGCGTACTGGGGGGAGGAGATACGCAGTATTTT.

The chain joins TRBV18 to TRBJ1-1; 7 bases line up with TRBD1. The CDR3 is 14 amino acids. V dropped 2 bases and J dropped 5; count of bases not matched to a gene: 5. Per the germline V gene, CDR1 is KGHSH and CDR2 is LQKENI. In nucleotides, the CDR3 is TGTGCCAGCTCACCATCAACAGGGGTAACTGAAGCTTTCTTT. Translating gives CASSPSTGVTEAFF.

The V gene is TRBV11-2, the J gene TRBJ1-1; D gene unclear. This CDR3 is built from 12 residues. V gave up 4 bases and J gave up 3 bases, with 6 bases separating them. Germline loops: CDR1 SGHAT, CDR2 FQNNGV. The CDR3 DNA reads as TGTGCCAGCAGCTACGGGGACACTGAAGCTTTCTTT. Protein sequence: CASSYGDTEAFF. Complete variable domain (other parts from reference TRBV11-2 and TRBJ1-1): EAGVAQSPRYKIIEKRQSVAFWCNPISGHATLYWYQQILGQGPKLLIQFQNNGVVDDSQLPKDRFSAERLKGVDSTLKIQPAKLEDSAVYLCASSYGDTEAFFGQGTRLTVV.

CDR3 coding DNA: TGTGCCTCAAACAGGGGGTCTAACTCTGGAAACACCATATATTTT. Its protein is CASNRGSNSGNTIYF. The rearrangement joins TRBV30 to TRBJ1-3; 8 bases are a match to TRBD1. The CDR3 totals 15 residues. After removal of 7 bases from V and 0 bases from J, the junction contained 8 bases not matched to a gene. CDR1 and CDR2 (germline): GTSNPN, SVGIG (reference sequence). The full variable domain, rest sourced from reference TRBV30 and TRBJ1-3, is SQTIHQWPATLVQPVGSPLSLECTVEGTSNPNLYWYRQAAGRGLQLLFYSVGIGQISSEVPQNLSASRPQDRQFILSSKKLLLSDSGFYLCASNRGSNSGNTIYFGEGSWLTVV.

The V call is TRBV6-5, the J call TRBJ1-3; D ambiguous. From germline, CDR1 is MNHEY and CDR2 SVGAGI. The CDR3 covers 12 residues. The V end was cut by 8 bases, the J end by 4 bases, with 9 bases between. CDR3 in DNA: TGTGCCAGCGCCGGAGGGGGAAACACCATATATTTT. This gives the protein CASAGGGNTIYF.

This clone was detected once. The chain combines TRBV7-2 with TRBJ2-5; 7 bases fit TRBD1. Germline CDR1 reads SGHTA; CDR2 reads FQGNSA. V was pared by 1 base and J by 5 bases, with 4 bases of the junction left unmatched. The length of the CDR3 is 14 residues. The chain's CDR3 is CASSLGGRGETQYF. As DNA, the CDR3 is TGTGCCAGCAGCTTAGGGGGCAGGGGGGAGACCCAGTACTTC.

The CDR3 spells CASSRQSSTAYEQYF. The CDR3 DNA is TGTGCCAGCAGCCGCCAGTCCTCCACCGCCTACGAGCAGTACTTC. The chain employs TRBV3-1 (or the pseudogene TRBV3-2) and TRBJ2-7; no reliable D call. Trimming left V 4 bases short and J 2 bases short, with 15 bases between. The V gene's germline CDR1 is LGHDT and CDR2 YNNKEL (reference sequence). The CDR3 covers 15 residues.

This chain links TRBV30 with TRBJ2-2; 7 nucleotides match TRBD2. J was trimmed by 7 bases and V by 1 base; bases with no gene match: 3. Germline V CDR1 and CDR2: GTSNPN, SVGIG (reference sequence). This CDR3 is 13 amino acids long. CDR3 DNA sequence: TGTGCCTGGAGTGCAGGGAGGGTCGGGGAGCTGTTTTTT. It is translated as CAWSAGRVGELFF.

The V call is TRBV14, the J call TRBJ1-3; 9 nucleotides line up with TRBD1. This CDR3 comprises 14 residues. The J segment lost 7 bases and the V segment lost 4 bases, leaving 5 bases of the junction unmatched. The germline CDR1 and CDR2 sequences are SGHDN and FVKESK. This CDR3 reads CASSPRQGVNTIYF. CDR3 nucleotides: TGTGCCAGCAGCCCTCGACAGGGGGTTAACACCATATATTTT.

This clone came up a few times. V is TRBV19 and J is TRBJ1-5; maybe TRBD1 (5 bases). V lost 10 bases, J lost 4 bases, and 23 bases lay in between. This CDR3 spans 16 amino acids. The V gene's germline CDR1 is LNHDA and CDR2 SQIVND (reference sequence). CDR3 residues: CATCMGRGFGNQPQHF. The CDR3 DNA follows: TGTGCCACCTGTATGGGGCGGGGGTTCGGGAATCAGCCCCAGCATTTT.